Here is one T cell receptor (beta chain) with its context. These data originate in a study of blood T cells in healthy people across ages. The overall study: T cells yielded about one barcoded beta molecule per two cells through template switching.

A second about 7 to 12 cycle PCR used barcoded and J-beta primers. From the 5' RACE reads, TCRdb called clonotypes with MiXCR, one entry per CDR3 protein. The data contain about 1,400,000 distinct CDR3 sequences, about 43% of them singletons. Sequencing input: blood. The receptor comes from a woman aged 18-30 years in good health.

The CDR3 DNA follows: TGCAGTGCTACACCGACTAGCGGGAGGGCACCCCCCTACGAGCAGTACTTC. This translates into CSATPTSGRAPPYEQYF. V usage is TRBV20-1 and J usage is TRBJ2-7; TRBD2 matches at 14 bases. Germline CDR1 reads DFQATT; CDR2 reads SNEGSKA (reference sequence). The V gene end was trimmed by 4 bases and the J gene end by 2 bases; junction bases not matched to a gene: 10. The CDR3 contains 17 residues.